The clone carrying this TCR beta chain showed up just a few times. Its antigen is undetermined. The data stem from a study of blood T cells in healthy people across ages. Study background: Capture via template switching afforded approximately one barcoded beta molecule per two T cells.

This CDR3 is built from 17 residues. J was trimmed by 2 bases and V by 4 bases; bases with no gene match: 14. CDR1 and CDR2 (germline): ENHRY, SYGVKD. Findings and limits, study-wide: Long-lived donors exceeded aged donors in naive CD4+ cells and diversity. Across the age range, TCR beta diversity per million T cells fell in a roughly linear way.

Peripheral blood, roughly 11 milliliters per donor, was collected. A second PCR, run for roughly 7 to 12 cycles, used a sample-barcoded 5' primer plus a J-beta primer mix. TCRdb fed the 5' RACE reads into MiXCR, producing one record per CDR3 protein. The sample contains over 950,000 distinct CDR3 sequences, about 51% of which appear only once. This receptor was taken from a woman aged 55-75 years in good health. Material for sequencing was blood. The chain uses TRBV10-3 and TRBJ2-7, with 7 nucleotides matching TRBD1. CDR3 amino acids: CAISVDPRDRPPYEQYF. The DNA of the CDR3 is TGTGCCATCAGTGTGGACCCCCGGGACAGACCTCCCTACGAGCAGTACTTC.